The 27 T cell receptor beta chains below come from one sample, sequenced in a study of CD8 T cells in ankylosing spondylitis. Whole-study findings and limits: Eight highly homologous variants made up a TCR beta motif, and this motif appeared characteristic of ankylosing spondylitis blood.

Their specific antigens are unknown. TCRdb fed the 5' RACE reads into MiXCR, producing one record per CDR3 protein. The sample has about 500,000 distinct CDR3 sequences, 5.3% seen once. Sequenced material: blood, either unsorted or a sorted T cell fraction (not recorded which). The origin of the receptors is a male donor with ankylosing spondylitis.

At least ten counts were recorded for this clonotype. V is TRBV6-9 and J is TRBJ2-7; TRBD2 is a possible D gene (5 bases). The V gene lost 10 bases and the J gene lost 4 bases, with 14 bases spanning the gap. The CDR3 covers 12 residues. Looked up from germline, CDR1 is MNHGY and CDR2 is SVAAGI. CDR3 in DNA: TGTGCCACGGACTCCCTTGGATACGAGCAGTACTTC. Its translation is CATDSLGYEQYF.

This clonotype was seen ten or more times. The chain combines TRBV28 with TRBJ2-7; 8 bases align to TRBD2. CDR1 is MDHEN, CDR2 SYDVKM, per germline. V trimming: 3 bases; J trimming: 3 bases; junction bases outside the gene matches: 7. The CDR3 is 15 residues long. CDR3 amino acids: CASSFRDGRDYEQYF. As DNA, the CDR3 is TGTGCCAGCAGTTTTCGGGACGGGAGGGACTACGAGCAGTACTTC.

This clonotype was picked up many times. The V call is TRBV7-6, the J call TRBJ2-3, with TRBD2 identical over 8 bases. The germline V gene has CDR1 SGHVS and CDR2 FNYEAQ. J gave up 6 bases and V 5 bases, and 10 bases lay outside the gene matches. The CDR3 spans 15 residues. In nucleotides, the CDR3 is TGTGCCAGCAGCAGAGCCAGCGGGAGAGGGGATACGCAGTATTTT. Protein product: CASSRASGRGDTQYF. Complete variable domain (other parts from reference TRBV7-6 and TRBJ2-3): GAGVSQSPRYKVTKRGQDVALRCDPISGHVSLYWYRQALGQGPEFLTYFNYEAQQDKSGLPNDRFSAERPEGSISTLTIQRTEQRDSAMYRCASSRASGRGDTQYFGPGTRLTVL.

This clonotype showed up just a few times. V and J are TRBV20-1 and TRBJ2-1, with 9 bases lining up with TRBD2. After removal of 3 bases from V and 4 bases from J, the junction contained 10 bases not matched to a gene. The CDR3 length is 16 residues. Germline CDR1 and CDR2: DFQATT and SNEGSKA (reference sequence). This CDR3 is CSARGGRGALYNEQFF. CDR3 coding DNA: TGCAGTGCTAGGGGCGGGAGGGGGGCCCTTTACAATGAGCAGTTCTTC.

This clonotype has at least ten counts. V usage is TRBV20-1 and J usage is TRBJ2-3; 10 positions agree with TRBD2. This CDR3 comprises 15 residues. CDR1 and CDR2 from the germline V gene are DFQATT and SNEGSKA (reference sequence). V lost 0 bases, J lost 4 bases, and 4 bases stayed unmatched. The chain's CDR3 is CSARDLAGAPDTQYF. The CDR3 DNA sequence: TGCAGTGCTAGAGATCTAGCGGGGGCCCCAGATACGCAGTATTTT.

This clonotype was observed at least ten times. The chain employs TRBV5-1 and TRBJ2-3; 9 nucleotides line up with TRBD2. CDR1 is SGHRS, CDR2 YFSETQ, per germline. The CDR3 spans 16 residues. The junction had 9 bases not matched to a gene; V was cut back by 5 bases and J by 2 bases. CDR3: CASRTQTSGYTDTQYF. The DNA for the CDR3 is TGCGCCAGCAGGACTCAGACTAGCGGATACACAGATACGCAGTATTTT. The full variable domain, with the rest looked up from reference TRBV5-1 and TRBJ2-3, is KAGVTQTPRYLIKTRGQQVTLSCSPISGHRSVSWYQQTPGQGLQFLFEYFSETQRNKGNFPGRFSGRQFSNSRSEMNVSTLELGDSALYLCASRTQTSGYTDTQYFGPGTRLTVL.

This clonotype was seen at least ten times. The V gene is TRBV29-1, the J gene TRBJ2-3, with D tentatively TRBD1 or TRBD2 (6 bases each). Germline V gene data show CDR1 as SQVTM and CDR2 as ANQGSEA. V lost 4 bases, J lost 0 bases, and 26 bases lay in between. The CDR3 is made up of 19 amino acids. The CDR3, as DNA: TGCAGCGTTGCCCGACGGGGTCGGGGGCCCCCTTTTAGCACAGATACGCAGTATTTT. It yields the protein CSVARRGRGPPFSTDTQYF.

At least ten counts were recorded for this clonotype. This rearrangement joins TRBV5-1 to TRBJ2-5, with D possibly called TRBD1 or TRBD2 (5 bases each). The germline CDR1 and CDR2 sequences are SGHRS and YFSETQ. V was shortened by 4 bases and J by 1 base, with 14 bases between the two germline ends. The CDR3 is made up of 15 amino acids. In DNA form, the CDR3 reads TGCGCCAGCAGCCAGGATAGAGGGGTCCAAGAGACCCAGTACTTC. Residues: CASSQDRGVQETQYF.

There are many counts of this clonotype. The rearrangement joins TRBV29-1 to TRBJ2-7; maybe TRBD2 (5 bases). Germline V lookup: CDR1 SQVTM, CDR2 ANQGSEA. This CDR3 has 14 residues. V shed 0 bases and J shed 6 bases, with 15 bases lying between them. The CDR3 loop reads CSVEESGFGVEQYF. The CDR3 DNA is TGCAGCGTTGAAGAGAGCGGTTTCGGCGTCGAGCAGTACTTC.

This clonotype came up many times. V and J are TRBV4-3 and TRBJ2-1; TRBD1 or TRBD2 may be the D gene (7 bases each). V was cut by 4 bases and J by 9 bases, with 19 bases left in between. Germline V gene data show CDR1 as LGHNA and CDR2 as YSLEER. The CDR3 spans 15 residues. CDR3 bases: TGCGCCAGCAGCCGCCAAAGTGGGGAGGGGGCTGAGCAGTTCTTC. Translating it yields CASSRQSGEGAEQFF.

This clonotype showed up many times. The V gene is TRBV15, the J gene TRBJ1-5, with unresolved D. V lost 2 bases and J lost 4, with 3 bases in between. The CDR3 extends over 12 amino acids. Germline V CDR1 and CDR2: LNHNV, YYDKDF (reference sequence). CDR3 residues: CATSRNNQPQHF. The DNA for the CDR3 is TGTGCCACCAGCAGAAATAATCAGCCCCAGCATTTT.

This clonotype was recorded a few times. The V gene is TRBV18, the J gene TRBJ2-1; D is perhaps TRBD2 (6 bases). From germline, CDR1 is KGHSH and CDR2 LQKENI. This CDR3 region has 13 residues. Trimming stripped 5 bases from V and 4 bases from J, with 9 bases between. CDR3 bases: TGTGCCAGCTCAACCGGGAGTTACAATGAGCAGTTCTTC. It yields the protein CASSTGSYNEQFF.

This clonotype was seen many times. The V gene is TRBV20-1, the J gene TRBJ1-1; possible D gene TRBD1, 5 bases. V dropped 4 bases and J dropped 6 bases, with 15 bases sitting between them. CDR1 DFQATT and CDR2 SNEGSKA come from the germline V gene (reference sequence). This CDR3 is built from 13 residues. CDR3 in DNA: TGCAGTGCTATGGGACGGGGGTTTTCTGAAGCTTTCTTT. Its translation is CSAMGRGFSEAFF.

The chain combines TRBV3-1 with TRBJ1-1; D is unclear. Germline V gene sequence: CDR1 LGHDT, CDR2 YNNKEL (reference sequence). The ends were cut back, 3 bases at V and 6 bases at J, with 20 bases in the middle. CDR3 size: 16 residues. The CDR3 DNA reads TGTGCCAGCAGCCACTCAGGAGGCAGCGGAGCATCTGAAGCTTTCTTT. This translates into CASSHSGGSGASEAFF. Variable domain in full (rest from reference TRBV3-1 and TRBJ1-1): DTAVSQTPKYLVTQMGNDKSIKCEQNLGHDTMYWYKQDSKKFLKIMFSYNNKELIINETVPNRFSPKSPDKAHLNLHINSLELGDSAVYFCASSHSGGSGASEAFFGQGTRLTVV.

This clonotype has ten or more counts. The CDR3 loop is CASSLGSRGQETQYF. For the CDR3, the DNA is TGCGCCAGCAGCTTGGGGTCCAGGGGACAAGAGACCCAGTACTTC. V is TRBV5-1 and J is TRBJ2-5, with a tentative D call TRBD1 (6 bases). V lost 0 bases, J lost 2 bases, and 11 bases lay in between. CDR3 length equals 15 residues. Per germline, CDR1 SGHRS and CDR2 YFSETQ.

This clonotype was observed at least ten times. CDR3 sequence: CASSLGVGLGEKLFF. CDR3 bases: TGTGCCAGCAGCTTAGGAGTCGGGTTAGGCGAAAAACTGTTTTTT. The V call is TRBV7-9, the J call TRBJ1-4; no definite D call. V lost 1 base and J 8 bases, leaving 14 bases between the germline ends. This CDR3 has 15 amino acids. CDR1 SEHNR and CDR2 FQNEAQ come from the germline V gene (reference sequence).

This clonotype was detected only a few times. One end of the junction is discordant with germline, which a read error may explain. V usage is TRBV20-1 and J usage is TRBJ2-1; TRBD2 matches at 11 bases. This CDR3 is 15 amino acids long. Germline loops: CDR1 DFQATT, CDR2 SNEGSKA (reference sequence). DNA for the CDR3: TGCTGTGCTCCCCGGACTAGCGGGCTTGGCAATGAGCAGTTCTTC. Translated, it gives CCAPRTSGLGNEQFF.

This clonotype was seen many times. The chain recombines TRBV6-5 with TRBJ1-1; D is undetermined. The CDR3 has 14 residues. Trimming cost V 2 bases and J 1 base, with 8 bases left between them. Germline loops: CDR1 MNHEY, CDR2 SVGAGI. CDR3 region: CASSYPGSNTEAFF. The CDR3, as DNA: TGTGCCAGCAGTTACCCAGGTTCGAACACTGAAGCTTTCTTT.

The rearrangement joins TRBV6-1 to TRBJ2-7, with 13 bases that match TRBD2. CDR3 length equals 15 residues. In germline, CDR1 is MNHNS, CDR2 SASEGT. After removal of 5 bases from V and 3 bases from J, the junction contained 4 bases not matched to a gene. CDR3 in amino acids: CASSPTSGRFYEQYF. The CDR3 bases are TGTGCCAGCAGTCCGACTAGCGGGAGGTTCTACGAGCAGTACTTC.

In this sample, this clonotype turned up many times. The CDR3 reads CATSRVGMSLQETQYF. In DNA, the CDR3 is TGTGCCACCAGCAGAGTGGGTATGAGTCTTCAAGAGACCCAGTACTTC. The chain carries TRBV15 and TRBJ2-5, with unresolved D. The germline CDR1 and CDR2 sequences are LNHNV and YYDKDF (reference sequence). V dropped 1 base and J dropped 2 bases, with 14 bases sitting between them. The length of the CDR3 is 16 residues.

This clonotype appeared many times. The rearrangement joins TRBV28 to TRBJ1-1; the D is unclear. There are 12 residues in the CDR3. Germline lookup yields CDR1 MDHEN and CDR2 SYDVKM. The germline V and J ends were trimmed by 6 bases and 2 bases, with 7 bases remaining between them. CDR3 sequence (DNA): TGTGCCAGCAGGGAGTTTAACACTGAAGCTTTCTTT. Translating gives CASREFNTEAFF.

There are many counts of this clonotype. This sequence joins TRBV4-3 and TRBJ2-3; the match to TRBD2 covers 11 bases. The junction had 7 bases not matched to a gene; V was cut back by 4 bases and J by 4 bases. CDR3 length: 16 amino acids. Germline lookup yields CDR1 LGHNA and CDR2 YSLEER. The CDR3 DNA follows: TGCGCCAGCAGCCTTAGACTAGCGGGAAACTCAGATACGCAGTATTTT. It codes for CASSLRLAGNSDTQYF.

This sequence joins TRBV20-1 and TRBJ2-7, with D uncertain. Deletions cut 6 bases from V and 4 bases from J, with 10 bases between. The CDR3 has 11 residues. The germline gives CDR1 DFQATT, CDR2 SNEGSKA (reference sequence). The DNA of the CDR3 is TGCAGTGCCAATTACAGATACGAGCAGTACTTC. It encodes CSANYRYEQYF.

In this sample, this clonotype turned up many times. V usage is TRBV4-1 and J usage is TRBJ1-5; D might be TRBD1 (5 bases). The CDR3 consists of 15 residues. V lost 0 bases and J lost 8, with 14 bases in between. Germline assignment: CDR1 MGHRA and CDR2 YSYEKL. Here the CDR3 reads CASSQEWRGREPQHF. DNA for the CDR3: TGCGCCAGCAGCCAAGAATGGAGGGGACGGGAGCCCCAGCATTTT.

The sample holds many counts of this clonotype. V gene TRBV5-1 combines with J gene TRBJ2-7; D is unclear. The germline V gene has CDR1 SGHRS and CDR2 YFSETQ. V lost 3 bases and J 1 base, leaving 14 bases between the germline ends. The CDR3 has 15 amino acids. The CDR3 DNA reads TGCGCCAGCAGCTCCGACCCCCGCCCGTCCTACGAGCAGTACTTC. Protein sequence: CASSSDPRPSYEQYF.

This clonotype was detected ten times or more. This chain connects TRBV20-1 to TRBJ1-6, with D perhaps matching TRBD1 (5 bases). The CDR3 has 11 amino acids. The V gene lost 6 bases and the J gene lost 14 bases, with 14 bases spanning the gap. CDR1 and CDR2 (germline): DFQATT, SNEGSKA (reference sequence). CDR3 in amino acids: CSALGADALHF. As DNA, the CDR3 is TGCAGTGCCCTTGGGGCCGACGCCCTCCACTTT.

As for this clonotype: A read error is possible here, since a much larger clone lies one base away. V and J are TRBV2 and TRBJ2-7; a weak D match, TRBD2 (5 bases). Germline V CDR1 and CDR2: SNHLY, FYNNEI. This CDR3 is built from 11 residues. V was trimmed by 8 bases and J by 3 bases, leaving 8 bases between them. CDR3 in amino acids: CASGSNYEQYF. The CDR3 bases are TGTGCCAGCGGGAGCAACTACGAGCAGTACTTC.